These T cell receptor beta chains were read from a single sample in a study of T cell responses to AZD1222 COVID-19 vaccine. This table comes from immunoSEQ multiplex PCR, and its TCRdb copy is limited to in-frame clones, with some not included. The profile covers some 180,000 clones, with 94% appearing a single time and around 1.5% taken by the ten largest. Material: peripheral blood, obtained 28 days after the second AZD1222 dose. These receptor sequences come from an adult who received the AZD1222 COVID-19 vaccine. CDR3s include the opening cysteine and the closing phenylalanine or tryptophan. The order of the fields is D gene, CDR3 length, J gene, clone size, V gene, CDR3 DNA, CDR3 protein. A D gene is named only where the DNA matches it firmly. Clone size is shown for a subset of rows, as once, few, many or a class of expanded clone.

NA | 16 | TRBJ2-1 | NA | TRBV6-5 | TGTGCCAGCAGTTACTCCGGGCTCTTCAAGGGCAATGAGCAGTTCTTC | CASSYSGLFKGNEQFF
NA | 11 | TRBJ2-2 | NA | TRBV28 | TGTGCCAGCACTGCGGCCGGGGAGCTGTTTTTT | CASTAAGELFF
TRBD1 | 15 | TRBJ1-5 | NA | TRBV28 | TGTGCCAGCAGTTTAAAGGGGGCGAGCAATCAGCCCCAGCATTTT | CASSLKGASNQPQHF
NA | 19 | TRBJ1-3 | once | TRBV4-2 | TGTGCCAGCAGCCAAGATCTGAGCGCAGATACAACCTCTGGAAACACCATATATTTT | CASSQDLSADTTSGNTIYF
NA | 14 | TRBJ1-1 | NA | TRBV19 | TGTGCCAGTAGTATACGGATAGCGAACACTGAAGCTTTCTTT | CASSIRIANTEAFF
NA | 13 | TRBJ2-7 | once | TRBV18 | TGTGCCAGCTCACCGAGACTGGGCTACGAGCAGTACTTC | CASSPRLGYEQYF
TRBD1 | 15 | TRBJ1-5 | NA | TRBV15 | TGTGCCACCAGCAGAAACCCGGGACAGGATCAGCCCCAGCATTTT | CATSRNPGQDQPQHF
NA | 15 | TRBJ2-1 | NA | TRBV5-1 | TGCGCCAGCAGAGTAGGTTTTGGGTCCTACAATGAGCAGTTCTTC | CASRVGFGSYNEQFF
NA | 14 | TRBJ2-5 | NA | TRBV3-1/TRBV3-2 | TGTGCCAGCAGCCGATCAAGACCACAAGAGACCCAGTACTTC | CASSRSRPQETQYF
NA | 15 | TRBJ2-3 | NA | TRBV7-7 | TGTGCTAGCAGCTTAGCAGGGTCCGGAACAGATACGCAGTATTTT | CASSLAGSGTDTQYF
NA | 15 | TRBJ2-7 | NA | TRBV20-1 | TGCAGTGCTGGTGACACTTACCGGGGAGCCTACGAGCAGTACTTC | CSAGDTYRGAYEQYF
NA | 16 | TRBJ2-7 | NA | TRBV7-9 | TGTGCCAGCAGCTACCCGGGGAGCGCGAGAGCCTACGAGCAGTACTTC | CASSYPGSARAYEQYF
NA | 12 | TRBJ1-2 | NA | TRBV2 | TGTGCCAGCACAAGGGTAGGCTATGGCTACACCTTC | CASTRVGYGYTF
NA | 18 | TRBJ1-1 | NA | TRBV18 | TGTGCCAGCTCACCACCGGCCCCCCTGGGGAGGATTAACACTGAAGCTTTCTTT | CASSPPAPLGRINTEAFF
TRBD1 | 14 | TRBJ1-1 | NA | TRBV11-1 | TGTGCCAGCAGCCTTGACAGGGGGCGGGCTGAAGCTTTCTTT | CASSLDRGRAEAFF
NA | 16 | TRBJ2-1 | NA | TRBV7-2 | TGTGCCAGCAGTCCCAGGAGGCGGGCCAGAAACAATGAGCAGTTCTTC | CASSPRRRARNNEQFF
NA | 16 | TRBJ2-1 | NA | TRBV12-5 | TGTGCTAGTGGTTTGGTACCTTTTGACAGGATCAATGAGCAGTTCTTC | CASGLVPFDRINEQFF
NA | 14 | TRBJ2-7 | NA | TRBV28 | TGTGCCAGCACCCTTGGGGGACCGTCCTACGAGCAGTACTTC | CASTLGGPSYEQYF
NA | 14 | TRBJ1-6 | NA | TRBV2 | TGTGCCAGCAGTGAAGAAGGGGCAGGGTCACCCCTCCACTTT | CASSEEGAGSPLHF
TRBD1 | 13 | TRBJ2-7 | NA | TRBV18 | TGTGCCAGCTCAATGGACAGGGCTTACGAGCAGTACTTC | CASSMDRAYEQYF
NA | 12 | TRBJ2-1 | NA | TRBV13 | TGTGCCAGCAGCATTCGGAACAATGAGCAGTTCTTC | CASSIRNNEQFF
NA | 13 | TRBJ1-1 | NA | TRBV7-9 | TGTGCCAGCAGCTTAACTCGGGACACTGAAGCTTTCTTT | CASSLTRDTEAFF
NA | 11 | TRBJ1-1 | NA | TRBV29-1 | TGCAGCGTTGGCGTCACCCTGGGTGCTTTCTTT | CSVGVTLGAFF
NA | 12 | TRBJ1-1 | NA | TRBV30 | TGTGCCTGGAGTCCGATGGGCTTTAGAGCTTTCTTT | CAWSPMGFRAFF
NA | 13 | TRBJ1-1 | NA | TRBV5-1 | TGCGCCAGCAGCTTGTTACAGGGCACTGAAGCTTTCTTT | CASSLLQGTEAFF
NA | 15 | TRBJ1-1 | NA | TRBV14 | TGTGCCAGCAGCCAAAACGTCGGGGTGAACACTGAAGCTTTCTTT | CASSQNVGVNTEAFF
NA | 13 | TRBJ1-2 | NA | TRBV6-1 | TGTGCCAGCAGTTATCTGTCCACGAATGGCTACACCTTC | CASSYLSTNGYTF
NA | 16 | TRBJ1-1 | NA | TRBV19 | TGTGCCAGTAGTTTCTCCCCCTCCCAGACGAACACTGAAGCTTTCTTT | CASSFSPSQTNTEAFF
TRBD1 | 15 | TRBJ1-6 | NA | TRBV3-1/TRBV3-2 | TGTGCCAGCAGGTTAAGGGACAGGGTTAATTCACCCCTCCACTTT | CASRLRDRVNSPLHF
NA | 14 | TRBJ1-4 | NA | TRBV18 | TGTGCCAGCTCACCACGGGAGGCTAATGAAAAACTGTTTTTT | CASSPREANEKLFF
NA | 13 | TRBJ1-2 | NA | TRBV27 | TGTGCCAGCAGTTTAACGCTTGCCGGTGGCTACACCTTC | CASSLTLAGGYTF
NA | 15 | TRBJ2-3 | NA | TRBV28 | TGTGCCAGCAGTTCAGATAGGGGAAGCACAGATACGCAGTATTTT | CASSSDRGSTDTQYF
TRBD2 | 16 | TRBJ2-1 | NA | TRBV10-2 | TGCGCCAGCAGTGAGCAGCGTAGCGGGACCTACAATGAGCAGTTCTTC | CASSEQRSGTYNEQFF
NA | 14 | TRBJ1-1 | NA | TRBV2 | TGTGCCAGCAGTGTAGGACCCATGAACACTGAAGCTTTCTTT | CASSVGPMNTEAFF
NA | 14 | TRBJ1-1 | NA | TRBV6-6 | TGTGCCAGCAGTTATGGGGACGGGAACACTGAAGCTTTCTTT | CASSYGDGNTEAFF
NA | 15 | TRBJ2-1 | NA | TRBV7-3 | TGTGCCAGCAGCTTAACCCGAACTGCTGACAATGAGCAGTTCTTC | CASSLTRTADNEQFF
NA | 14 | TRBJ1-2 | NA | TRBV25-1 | TGTGCCACCACGAGTTCCACAGTCTTCTATGGCTACACCTTC | CATTSSTVFYGYTF
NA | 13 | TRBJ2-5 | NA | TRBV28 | TGTGCCAGCAGGAGAGGGGGGAGCACGACCCAGTACTTC | CASRRGGSTTQYF
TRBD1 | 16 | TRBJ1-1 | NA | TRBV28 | TGTGCCAGCAGTGTGGGGACAGGGAGTTCGAACACTGAAGCTTTCTTT | CASSVGTGSSNTEAFF
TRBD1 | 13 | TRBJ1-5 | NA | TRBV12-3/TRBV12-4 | TGTGCCAGCAGAACAGGGGGGGATCAGCCCCAGCATTTT | CASRTGGDQPQHF